The 13 T cell receptor beta chains given below trace back to one sample, sequenced in a study of T cells after yellow fever vaccination. Each CDR3 protein is one row after TCRdb ran MiXCR on the 5' RACE reads. The repertoire consists of 300,000 to 350,000 distinct CDR3 sequences, with about 4% occurring once and the leading ten covering roughly 24%. The sequencing used PBMCs, collected 5 days after the yellow fever booster vaccination. The receptor source for this set is a young man who received the YFV17D yellow fever vaccine.

This clonotype came up a few times. Here the CDR3 reads CASSQDSGYLGYTF. The CDR3 bases are TGCGCCAGCAGCCAAGATTCCGGGTATCTAGGCTACACCTTC. The V call is TRBV4-1, the J call TRBJ1-2, with no clear D. This CDR3 is built from 14 residues. V was trimmed by 0 bases and J by 8 bases, leaving 13 bases between them. From germline, CDR1 is MGHRA and CDR2 YSYEKL.

The chain couples TRBV9 to TRBJ1-5, with a tentative D call TRBD1 (6 bases). This CDR3 is built from 14 residues. Germline lookup yields CDR1 SGDLS and CDR2 YYNGEE. Trimming took off 3 bases at V and 9 bases at J, with 16 bases between the two ends. The CDR3 DNA reads as TGTGCCAGCAGCGCCGGCTGGGGGCTCGGGCCCCAGCATTTT. Translated, it gives CASSAGWGLGPQHF.

This clonotype was counted ten times or more. The V call is TRBV4-1, the J call TRBJ2-1; TRBD2 is a possible D gene (5 bases). Germline assignment: CDR1 MGHRA and CDR2 YSYEKL. Trimming took off 3 bases at V and 7 bases at J, with 16 bases between the two ends. The CDR3 sequence is 15 residues long. CDR3 loop: CASSHPSRGGNEQFF. As DNA, the CDR3 is TGCGCCAGCAGCCACCCGTCCCGGGGTGGGAATGAGCAGTTCTTC.

This clonotype has only a few counts. The chain joins TRBV6-2 or TRBV6-3 to TRBJ1-2; D perhaps matches TRBD1 (5 bases). The CDR3 covers 11 residues. Trimming removed 6 bases at V and 8 bases at J, with 10 bases between. Germline CDR1 MNHEY, CDR2 SVGEGT. Here the CDR3 DNA reads TGTGCCAGCAGGGCAGGGTCCGGCTACACCTTC. Its translation is CASRAGSGYTF.

As DNA, the CDR3 is TGTGCCAGCAGCCTTCTAGGGGGCAGGATTGAAGCTTTCTTT. This gives the protein CASSLLGGRIEAFF. The V gene is TRBV7-8, the J gene TRBJ1-1; 7 bases agree with TRBD1. Germline lookup yields CDR1 SGHVS and CDR2 FQNEAQ. V dropped 5 bases and J dropped 7; count of bases not matched to a gene: 10. The CDR3 loop spans 14 amino acids.

This clonotype came up many times. The chain joins TRBV29-1 to TRBJ2-7; the match to TRBD1 covers 7 bases. Per the germline V gene, CDR1 is SQVTM and CDR2 is ANQGSEA. V was pared by 4 bases and J by 0 bases, with 9 bases of the junction left unmatched. The CDR3 is 15 amino acids. The CDR3 loop reads CSVALGAGGSYEQYF. CDR3 coding DNA: TGCAGCGTTGCGTTGGGGGCAGGGGGCTCCTACGAGCAGTACTTC.

CDR3: CASSSYRGIETEAFF. The CDR3 nucleotides read TGTGCCAGCAGTTCCTACAGGGGGATAGAGACTGAAGCTTTCTTT. This chain joins TRBV7-2 and TRBJ1-1; 8 bases match TRBD1. CDR3 length equals 15 residues. Germline V gene data show CDR1 as SGHTA and CDR2 as FQGNSA. Trimming took 6 bases from V and 5 from J; bases not matched to a gene: 11.

This clonotype came up many times. This sequence joins TRBV28 and TRBJ1-2; TRBD1 agrees at 7 bases. The trim removed 3 bases at V and 4 bases at J, leaving 14 bases unmatched. Germline CDR1 is MDHEN and CDR2 is SYDVKM. The CDR3 has 17 amino acids. The CDR3 loop reads CASSFPPGRGKGYGYTF. Written as DNA, the CDR3 is TGTGCCAGCAGTTTCCCCCCAGGCAGGGGGAAAGGCTATGGCTACACCTTC.

This clonotype has more than one count but fewer than ten. V usage is TRBV2 and J usage is TRBJ2-3; 9 bases are a match to TRBD2. V trimming: 8 bases; J trimming: 0 bases; junction bases outside the gene matches: 9. The CDR3 has 16 amino acids. Germline assignment: CDR1 SNHLY and CDR2 FYNNEI. CDR3 sequence reads: CASARSSGGSTDTQYF. The CDR3, as DNA: TGTGCCAGCGCACGAAGTAGCGGGGGTAGCACAGATACGCAGTATTTT.

This clonotype was recorded many times. The chain couples TRBV7-2 to TRBJ2-7; weak D call: TRBD1 (5 bases). Germline V CDR1 and CDR2: SGHTA, FQGNSA. The CDR3 contains 14 residues. V was trimmed by 2 bases and J by 1 base, leaving 9 bases between them. CDR3 in DNA: TGTGCCAGCAGCTTATATCAGGGATCCTACGAGCAGTACTTC. Protein sequence: CASSLYQGSYEQYF.

The table lists this clonotype with many counts. The CDR3 DNA is TGTGCCAGCAGTTTTAGGGGCGAGCAGTACTTC. This gives the protein CASSFRGEQYF. The J gene is TRBJ2-7, the V gene TRBV12-3 or TRBV12-4; possibly TRBD1 for D (5 bases). Trimming stripped 3 bases from V and 6 bases from J, with 6 bases between. This CDR3 region has 11 residues.

This clonotype occurred a few times. V gene TRBV27 combines with J gene TRBJ1-4; D is undetermined. The CDR3 is 13 amino acids. Germline CDR1 MNHEY, CDR2 SMNVEV (reference sequence). Trimming cost V 3 bases and J 7 bases, with 9 bases left between them. For the CDR3, the DNA is TGTGCCAGCAGTTTGTACCGAGGTGAAAAACTGTTTTTT. Its protein product is CASSLYRGEKLFF.

The J gene is TRBJ1-5, the V gene TRBV14; D might be TRBD1 (5 bases). Trimming stripped 1 base from V and 8 bases from J, with 15 bases between. This CDR3 has 15 residues. From germline, CDR1 is SGHDN and CDR2 FVKESK. CDR3 in DNA: TGTGCCAGCAGCCAAGGAGTAGGGGATGAGGAGCCCCAGCATTTT. Its translation: CASSQGVGDEEPQHF.